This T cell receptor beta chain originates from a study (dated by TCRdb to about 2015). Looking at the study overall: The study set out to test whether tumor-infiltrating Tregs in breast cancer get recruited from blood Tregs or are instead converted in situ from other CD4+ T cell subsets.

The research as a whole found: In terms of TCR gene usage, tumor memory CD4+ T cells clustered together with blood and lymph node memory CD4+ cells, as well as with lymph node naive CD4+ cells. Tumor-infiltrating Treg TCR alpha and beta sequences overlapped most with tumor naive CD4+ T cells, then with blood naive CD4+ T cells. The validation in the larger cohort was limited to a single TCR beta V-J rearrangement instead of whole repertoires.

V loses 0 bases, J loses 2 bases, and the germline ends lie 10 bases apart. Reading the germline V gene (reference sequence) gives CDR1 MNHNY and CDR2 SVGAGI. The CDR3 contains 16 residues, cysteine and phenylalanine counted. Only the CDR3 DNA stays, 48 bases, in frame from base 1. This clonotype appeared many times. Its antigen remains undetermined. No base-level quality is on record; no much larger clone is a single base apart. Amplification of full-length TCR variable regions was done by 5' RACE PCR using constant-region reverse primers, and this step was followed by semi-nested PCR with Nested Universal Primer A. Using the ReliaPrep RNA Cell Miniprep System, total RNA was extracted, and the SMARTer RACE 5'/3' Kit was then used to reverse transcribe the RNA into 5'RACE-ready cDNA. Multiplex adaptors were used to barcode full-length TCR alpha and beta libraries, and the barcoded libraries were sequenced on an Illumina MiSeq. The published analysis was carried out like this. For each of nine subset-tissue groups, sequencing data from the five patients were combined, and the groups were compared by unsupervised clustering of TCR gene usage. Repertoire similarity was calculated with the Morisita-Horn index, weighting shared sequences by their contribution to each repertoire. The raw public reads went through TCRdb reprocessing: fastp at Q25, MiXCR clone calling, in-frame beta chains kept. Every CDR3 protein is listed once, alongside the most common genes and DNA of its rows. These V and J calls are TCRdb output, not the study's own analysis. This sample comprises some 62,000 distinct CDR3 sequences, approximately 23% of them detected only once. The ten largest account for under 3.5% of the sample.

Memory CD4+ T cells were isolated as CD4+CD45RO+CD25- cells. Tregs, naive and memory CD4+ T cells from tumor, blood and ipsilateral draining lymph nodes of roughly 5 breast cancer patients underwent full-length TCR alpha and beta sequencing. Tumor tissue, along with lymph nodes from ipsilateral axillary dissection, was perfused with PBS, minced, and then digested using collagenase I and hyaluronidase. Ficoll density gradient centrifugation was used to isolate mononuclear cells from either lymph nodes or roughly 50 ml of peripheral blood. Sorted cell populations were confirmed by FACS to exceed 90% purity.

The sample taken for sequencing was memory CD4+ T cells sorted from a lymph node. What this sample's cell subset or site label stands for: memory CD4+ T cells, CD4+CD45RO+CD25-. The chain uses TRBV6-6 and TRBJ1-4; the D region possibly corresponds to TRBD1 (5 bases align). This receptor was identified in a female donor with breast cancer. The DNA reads TGTGCCAGCAGTTACTCGTCGGGGGGGACTAATGAAAAACTGTTTTTT. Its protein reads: CASSYSSGGTNEKLFF.